This T cell receptor (beta chain) was observed in a study of Ad26.COV2.S vaccination and SARS-CoV-2 variants. In regard to this clone: Its specificity is unknown.

Study findings and constraints: Substantial response breadth was reportedly seen for spike-specific CD8+ and CD4+ T cells after vaccination.

Germline assignment: CDR1 KGHDR and CDR2 SFDVKD. The CDR3 contains 15 residues. V lost 7 bases and J lost 4, with 18 bases in between. Data came from immunoSEQ multiplex PCR; TCRdb stores just in-frame clones and leaves some out. The sample records around 450,000 clones, roughly 90% being singletons. As for treatment: approximately 18 received Ad26.COV2.S at low or high dose, single or two shots; roughly five received placebo; per-sample allocation not given. Sampling was done on day 63 after the first vaccine or placebo injection. This rearrangement joins TRBV24-1 to TRBJ1-2, with D unresolved. This TCR was sampled from a person between 18 and 65 years old who received the Ad26.COV2.S COVID-19 vaccine or a placebo. The source was peripheral blood, collected in a trial of Ad26.COV2.S vaccine versus placebo. The CDR3, as DNA: TGTGCCACCAGAGGACCCACTCTATCAATCTATGGCTACACCTTC. Translation gives CATRGPTLSIYGYTF.